These 26 T cell receptor beta chains share one sample of origin, sequenced in a study of shared clonotypes between healthy human individuals. Libraries were prepared by immunoSEQ multiplex PCR; TCRdb keeps only in-frame clonotypes and omits some of them. The sample contains approximately 2.3 million clones, 93% of which appear only once. Sequenced input: naive CD4+ T cells from PBMCs. Subset noted: CD45RA+ positively selected. These receptors were collected from a man between 18 and 29 years old in good health. Some clones in this sample may be carry-over from other donors' samples.

The rearrangement uses TRBV2 and TRBJ1-4, with D possibly matching TRBD1 (5 bases). Trimming shortened V by 8 bases and J by 7 bases, and 14 bases separated the two germline ends. The CDR3 contains 13 residues. Per germline, CDR1 SNHLY and CDR2 FYNNEI. DNA for the CDR3: TGTGCCAGCGCCTCGGGGACGGGTGAAAAACTGTTTTTT. Translation: CASASGTGEKLFF.

Of note for this clone: This CDR3 is also generated by other DNA sequences in the sample. The chain links TRBV6-5 to TRBJ2-1, with a weak D call TRBD2 (6 bases). CDR1 and CDR2 from the germline V gene are MNHEY and SVGAGI. CDR3 length equals 16 residues. V was pared by 0 bases and J by 0 bases, with 9 bases between. The CDR3 protein is CASSYSLASSYNEQFF. As DNA, the CDR3 is TGTGCCAGCAGTTACTCGCTAGCGAGCTCCTACAATGAGCAGTTCTTC.

The CDR3 DNA reads TGCGCCAGCAGCCCAGGCGTCGTTTGGAATGAGCAGTTCTTC. This sequence encodes CASSPGVVWNEQFF. The chain carries TRBV5-1 and TRBJ2-1, with unresolved D. Germline V gene data show CDR1 as SGHRS and CDR2 as YFSETQ. V lost 4 bases, J lost 7 bases, and 15 bases lay in between. The CDR3 runs 14 residues. Full variable domain (rest looked up from reference TRBV5-1 and TRBJ2-1): KAGVTQTPRYLIKTRGQQVTLSCSPISGHRSVSWYQQTPGQGLQFLFEYFSETQRNKGNFPGRFSGRQFSNSRSEMNVSTLELGDSALYLCASSPGVVWNEQFFGPGTRLTVL.

This clone was seen a handful of times. The J gene is TRBJ1-2, the V gene TRBV3-2. TRBV3-2 is flagged as a pseudogene. This CDR3 is 9 amino acids long. In nucleotides, the CDR3 is TGTGCCAGCATTGGTGGCTACACCTTC. It yields the protein CASIGGYTF.

On this clone itself: This CDR3 is also generated by other DNA sequences in the sample. The chain joins TRBV2 to TRBJ2-5; the match to TRBD2 covers 13 bases. The CDR3 spans 16 residues. V was pared by 3 bases and J by 1 base, with 2 bases of the junction left unmatched. Germline V gives CDR1 SNHLY, CDR2 FYNNEI. CDR3 sequence reads: CASSEGLAGRQETQYF. CDR3 sequence (DNA): TGTGCCAGCAGTGAGGGACTAGCGGGACGCCAAGAGACCCAGTACTTC. The whole variable domain, filled in from reference TRBV2 and TRBJ2-5, reads EPEVTQTPSHQVTQMGQEVILRCVPISNHLYFYWYRQILGQKVEFLVSFYNNEISEKSEIFDDQFSVERPDGSNFTLKIRSTKLEDSAMYFCASSEGLAGRQETQYFGPGTRLLVL.

This chain joins TRBV27 and TRBJ2-2, with TRBD2 matching 8 bases. The J segment lost 6 bases and the V segment lost 4 bases, leaving 4 bases of the junction unmatched. This CDR3 comprises 14 residues. In germline, CDR1 is MNHEY, CDR2 SMNVEV (reference sequence). CDR3 sequence: CASSSAGGSGELFF. The CDR3 coding sequence is TGTGCCAGCAGTTCTGCGGGAGGCTCCGGGGAGCTGTTTTTT.

CDR3: CASSFGGTDSPYEQYF. The CDR3 region has the DNA TGTGCCAGCAGTTTCGGGGGGACGGACAGTCCCTACGAGCAGTACTTC. The V gene is TRBV28, the J gene TRBJ2-7; D possibly corresponds to TRBD2 (7 bases). The CDR3 totals 16 residues. V gave up 3 bases and J gave up 2 bases, with 17 bases separating them. The germline CDR1 and CDR2 sequences are MDHEN and SYDVKM.

The rearrangement links TRBV9 to TRBJ2-5; the D call may be TRBD1 or TRBD2 (5 bases each). Looked up from germline, CDR1 is SGDLS and CDR2 is YYNGEE. V was shortened by 4 bases and J by 4 bases, with 11 bases between the two germline ends. The CDR3 is 13 residues long. The CDR3 coding sequence is TGTGCCAGCAGCAGCACGGGGCGAGAGACCCAGTACTTC. Translated, it gives CASSSTGRETQYF.

This sequence joins TRBV2 and TRBJ2-1; weak D call: TRBD1 (6 bases). Looked up from germline, CDR1 is SNHLY and CDR2 is FYNNEI. The CDR3 spans 13 residues. The V end was cut by 7 bases, the J end by 9 bases, with 16 bases between. CDR3 amino acids: CASMGRGRGEQFF. The CDR3 coding sequence is TGTGCCAGCATGGGCAGGGGCAGGGGTGAGCAGTTCTTC. Full variable domain (remainder filled in from reference TRBV2 and TRBJ2-1): EPEVTQTPSHQVTQMGQEVILRCVPISNHLYFYWYRQILGQKVEFLVSFYNNEISEKSEIFDDQFSVERPDGSNFTLKIRSTKLEDSAMYFCASMGRGRGEQFFGPGTRLTVL.

The chain is built from TRBV7-2 and TRBJ1-2, with TRBD1 matching 7 bases. Trimming removed 3 bases from V and 6 bases from J; junction bases left unmatched: 7. Germline CDR1 reads SGHTA; CDR2 reads FQGNSA. The CDR3 is 14 residues long. CDR3 loop: CASSFQGGQDGYTF. CDR3 nucleotides: TGTGCCAGCAGCTTTCAGGGGGGGCAGGATGGCTACACCTTC.

Here the CDR3 reads CGVTTSPVAIGYTF. In DNA form, the CDR3 reads TGTGGCGTCACCACATCCCCGGTCGCGATTGGCTACACCTTC. V gene TRBV28 combines with J gene TRBJ1-2; D gene uncertain. CDR1 and CDR2 (germline): MDHEN, SYDVKM. The CDR3 is 14 amino acids.

The chain recombines TRBV18 with TRBJ1-1; 8 bases line up with TRBD1. Germline trimming cut 4 bases from V and 8 bases from J; bases unmatched to any gene: 18. Germline V gene data show CDR1 as KGHSH and CDR2 as LQKENI. CDR3 length: 17 amino acids. The CDR3 protein is CASSQDRPSTGGFEAFF. The DNA for the CDR3 is TGTGCCAGCTCACAGGACCGACCGAGTACAGGGGGGTTCGAAGCTTTCTTT.

The chain couples TRBV25-1 to TRBJ2-7, with 11 bases that match TRBD2. V lost 5 bases to trimming and J lost 2 bases; unmatched junction nucleotides: 5. CDR3 length: 15 residues. CDR1 and CDR2 (germline): MGHDK, SYGVNS. CDR3 nucleotide sequence: TGTGCCAGCAGTCAGGCTAGCGGGAGGACCTACGAGCAGTACTTC. Translating it yields CASSQASGRTYEQYF.

The CDR3: CASTGTAYGYTF. CDR3 DNA sequence: TGTGCCAGTACCGGGACGGCCTATGGCTACACCTTC. This chain joins TRBV19 and TRBJ1-2, with TRBD1 as a possible D gene (5 bases). Between the trimmed V and J ends, which lost 7 bases and 4 bases, there was a span of 10 bases. The CDR3 loop spans 12 amino acids. CDR1 LNHDA and CDR2 SQIVND come from the germline V gene (reference sequence).

The chain carries TRBV5-1 and TRBJ2-3; 16 bases fit TRBD2. After removal of 4 bases from V and 1 base from J, the junction contained 12 bases not matched to a gene. The CDR3 loop spans 20 amino acids. Germline loops: CDR1 SGHRS, CDR2 YFSETQ. The DNA for the CDR3 is TGCGCCAGCAGCGAGGGGTCGGGACTAGCGGGAGGGCCGGGCACAGATACGCAGTATTTT. Encoded protein: CASSEGSGLAGGPGTDTQYF.

On this clone itself: Distinct nucleotide sequences in the sample also encode this CDR3. The V call is TRBV7-9, the J call TRBJ1-2, with no clear D. Trimming cost V 0 bases and J 5 bases, with 13 bases left between them. Germline V gene sequence: CDR1 SEHNR, CDR2 FQNEAQ (reference sequence). The length of the CDR3 is 15 residues. CDR3 amino acids: CASSLAGGRSYGYTF. The CDR3, as DNA: TGTGCCAGCAGCTTAGCCGGTGGTCGCTCGTATGGCTACACCTTC.

To note about this clone: The junction does not match germline at one end; this may be a read error. The J gene is TRBJ1-1, the V gene TRBV6-1; a possible D gene is TRBD1 (5 bases). Germline CDR1 reads MNHNS; CDR2 reads SASEGT. CDR3 length: 13 amino acids. The CDR3 here is CASTRTPGLPDLF. The DNA for the CDR3 is TGTGCCAGCACCAGGACTCCGGGACTGCCGGACCTCTTT.

The chain joins TRBV5-1 to TRBJ2-3; 11 positions agree with TRBD2. V lost 6 bases, J lost 4 bases, and 10 bases stayed unmatched. The CDR3 runs 16 residues. The germline CDR1 and CDR2 sequences are SGHRS and YFSETQ. The DNA of the CDR3 is TGCGCCAGCACCTCGGGAAAACTAGCGGGAGCAGATACGCAGTATTTT. Translated, it gives CASTSGKLAGADTQYF.

This clone came up once. The J gene is TRBJ1-5, the V gene TRBV19; 7 bases are shared with TRBD1. Trimming took 3 bases from V and 6 from J; bases not matched to a gene: 5. This CDR3 contains 14 residues. Germline assignment: CDR1 LNHDA and CDR2 SQIVND (reference sequence). CDR3 loop: CASSIPGGRQPQHF. CDR3 DNA: TGTGCCAGTAGTATTCCAGGGGGGCGTCAGCCCCAGCATTTT.

In regard to this clone: Other nucleotide sequences in the sample specify the same CDR3. The chain couples TRBV18 to TRBJ2-3; no clear D gene. With 3 bases removed from V and 1 base from J, the gap between germline ends came to 8 bases. CDR1 KGHSH and CDR2 LQKENI come from the germline V gene. This CDR3 is 14 amino acids long. This chain's CDR3 is CASSPGRGTDTQYF. The CDR3 region has the DNA TGTGCCAGCTCACCGGGCCGGGGCACAGATACGCAGTATTTT.

This rearrangement joins TRBV7-2 to TRBJ2-5; unclear D gene. Trimming stripped 6 bases from V and 2 bases from J, with 13 bases between. Germline V gives CDR1 SGHTA, CDR2 FQGNSA. CDR3 size: 14 residues. CDR3 bases: TGTGCCAGCAGTAGAGTACAGCTTCAAGAGACCCAGTACTTC. Its translation is CASSRVQLQETQYF.

V gene TRBV7-2 combines with J gene TRBJ2-7; 9 nucleotides line up with TRBD2. The CDR3 is made up of 15 amino acids. The germline gives CDR1 SGHTA, CDR2 FQGNSA. The V gene end was trimmed by 3 bases and the J gene end by 3 bases; junction bases not matched to a gene: 6. The CDR3 bases are TGTGCCAGCAGCTTGCGGCGGGAGGGAGGCTACGAGCAGTACTTC. It specifies CASSLRREGGYEQYF.

V usage is TRBV30 and J usage is TRBJ2-5; the match to TRBD2 covers 15 bases. V was clipped by 1 base and J by 6 bases; unmatched bases: 9. The CDR3 contains 17 residues. The V gene's germline CDR1 is GTSNPN and CDR2 SVGIG (reference sequence). Written as DNA, the CDR3 is TGTGCCTGGAGTGCGGGGACTAGCGGGAGGCGGCGGAAGACCCAGTACTTC. Translated, it gives CAWSAGTSGRRRKTQYF.

This clone was detected once. The chain is built from TRBV9 and TRBJ2-1; 7 positions agree with TRBD2. V gave up 3 bases and J gave up 1 base; unmatched junction bases: 10. Germline V gene lookup returns CDR1 SGDLS and CDR2 YYNGEE. CDR3 size: 17 residues. The CDR3 coding sequence is TGTGCCAGCAGCGCCCTTCTAGCGGTTGGGTCCTACAATGAGCAGTTCTTC. Residues: CASSALLAVGSYNEQFF.

This clone was picked up a small number of times. The genes are TRBV9 and TRBJ1-1, with 8 bases identical to TRBD1. The CDR3 spans 16 residues. Looked up from germline, CDR1 is SGDLS and CDR2 is YYNGEE. After removal of 3 bases from V and 2 bases from J, the junction contained 9 bases not matched to a gene. CDR3 bases: TGTGCCAGCAGCGACCGGAGGACAGGGCGTAACACTGAAGCTTTCTTT. This encodes CASSDRRTGRNTEAFF. Full variable domain (missing parts from reference TRBV9 and TRBJ1-1): DSGVTQTPKHLITATGQRVTLRCSPRSGDLSVYWYQQSLDQGLQFLIQYYNGEERAKGNILERFSAQQFPDLHSELNLSSLELGDSALYFCASSDRRTGRNTEAFFGQGTRLTVV.

Points on this clone: The sample has other DNA sequences that encode this CDR3 too. The chain combines TRBV10-3 with TRBJ1-1, with D unclear. Trimming took off 2 bases at V and 0 bases at J, with 4 bases between the two ends. The germline CDR1 and CDR2 sequences are ENHRY and SYGVKD. This CDR3 has 13 residues. CDR3 residues: CAISETVNTEAFF. CDR3 nucleotide sequence: TGTGCCATCAGTGAGACGGTGAACACTGAAGCTTTCTTT.